A single sample is the source of the 2 T cell receptor beta chains below, sequenced in a study of molecular identifiers for immune sequencing clone quantification. TCRdb analysed the PCR reads with MiXCR anew, one entry per CDR3 protein. There are about 640,000 distinct CDR3 sequences in the sample; just under 20% occur only once, and roughly 0.83% lies in the top ten. Sequencing was performed on naive CD8+ T cells from blood, with Jurkat cell RNA spiked in. The sample's subset: FACS-sorted CD8+CD4-CCR7+CD45RA+ naive T cells. The source of these receptors is a human donor in good health. Some libraries in this study had Jurkat cell RNA spiked in.

This clonotype has a count of ten or more. The chain carries TRBV6-2 or TRBV6-3 and TRBJ2-2; D call uncertain. The germline V and J ends were trimmed by 4 bases and 2 bases, with 26 bases remaining between them. The length of the CDR3 is 20 residues. Germline CDR1 is MNHEY and CDR2 is SVGEGT. The CDR3 nucleotides read TGTGCCAGCAGTTCCCTCCTCTCGATAGCTCACACCCCAAACACCGGGGAGCTGTTTTTT. Protein sequence: CASSSLLSIAHTPNTGELFF.

A remark on this clonotype: The germline gene is not matched at one end of the junction; a read error may be the cause. This rearrangement joins TRBV7-3 to TRBJ2-2; TRBD2 agrees at 9 bases. The CDR3 has 15 amino acids. Germline V gene lookup returns CDR1 SGHTA and CDR2 FQGTGA. The CDR3 DNA is TGTGCCAGCTCCCCTTTAGCGGGAGCGGCCGGGGGGCTGTTTTTT. It translates to CASSPLAGAAGGLFF.